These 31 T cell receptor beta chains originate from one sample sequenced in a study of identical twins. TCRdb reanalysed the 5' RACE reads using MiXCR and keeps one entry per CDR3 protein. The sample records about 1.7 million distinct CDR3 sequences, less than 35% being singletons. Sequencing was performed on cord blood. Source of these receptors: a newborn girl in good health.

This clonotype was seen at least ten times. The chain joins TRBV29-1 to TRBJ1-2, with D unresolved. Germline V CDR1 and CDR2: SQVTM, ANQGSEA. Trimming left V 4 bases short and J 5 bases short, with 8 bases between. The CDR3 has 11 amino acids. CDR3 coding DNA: TGCAGCGTTGCAGAGACATATGGCTACACCTTC. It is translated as CSVAETYGYTF.

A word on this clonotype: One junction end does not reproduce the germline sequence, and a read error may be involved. This CDR3 is CSASRTGQGYTEQFF. In DNA form, the CDR3 reads TGCAGTGCTAGTCGGACGGGACAGGGCTACACTGAGCAGTTCTTC. This chain uses TRBV20-1 with TRBJ2-1, with TRBD1 matching over 9 bases. The CDR3 has 15 residues. Germline V gene data show CDR1 as DFQATT and CDR2 as SNEGSKA (reference sequence).

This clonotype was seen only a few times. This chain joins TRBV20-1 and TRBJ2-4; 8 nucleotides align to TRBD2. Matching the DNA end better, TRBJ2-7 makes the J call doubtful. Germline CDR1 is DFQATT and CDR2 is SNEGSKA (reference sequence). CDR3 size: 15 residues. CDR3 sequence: CSAGSPSGGHYEQYF. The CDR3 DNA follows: TGCAGTGCTGGTAGTCCGAGCGGGGGACACTACGAGCAGTACTTC.

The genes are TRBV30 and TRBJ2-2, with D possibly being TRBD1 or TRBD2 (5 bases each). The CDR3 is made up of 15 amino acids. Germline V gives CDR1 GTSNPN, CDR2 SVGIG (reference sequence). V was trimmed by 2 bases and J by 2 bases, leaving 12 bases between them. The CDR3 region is CAWSRGGTNTGELFF. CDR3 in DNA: TGTGCCTGGAGTCGTGGGGGAACTAACACCGGGGAGCTGTTTTTT.

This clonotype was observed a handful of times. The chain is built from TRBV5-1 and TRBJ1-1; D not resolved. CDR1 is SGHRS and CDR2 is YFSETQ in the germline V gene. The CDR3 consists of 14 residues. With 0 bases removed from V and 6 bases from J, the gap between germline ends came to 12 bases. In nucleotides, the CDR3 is TGCGCCAGCAGCTTGGGTCCGGGTTCGCCTGAAGCTTTCTTT. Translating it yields CASSLGPGSPEAFF.

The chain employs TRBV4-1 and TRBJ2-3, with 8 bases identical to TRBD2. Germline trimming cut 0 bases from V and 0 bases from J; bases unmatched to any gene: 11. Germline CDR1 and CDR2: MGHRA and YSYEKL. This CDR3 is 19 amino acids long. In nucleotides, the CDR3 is TGCGCCAGCAGCCAAGAAGGACCGGGAGGGCCAACTAGCACAGATACGCAGTATTTT. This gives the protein CASSQEGPGGPTSTDTQYF.

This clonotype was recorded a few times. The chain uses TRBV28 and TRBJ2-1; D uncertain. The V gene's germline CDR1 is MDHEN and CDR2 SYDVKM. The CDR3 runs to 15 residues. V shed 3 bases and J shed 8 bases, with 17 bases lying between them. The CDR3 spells CASSFWPSAIYEQFF. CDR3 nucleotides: TGTGCCAGCAGTTTCTGGCCAAGCGCTATCTATGAGCAGTTCTTC.

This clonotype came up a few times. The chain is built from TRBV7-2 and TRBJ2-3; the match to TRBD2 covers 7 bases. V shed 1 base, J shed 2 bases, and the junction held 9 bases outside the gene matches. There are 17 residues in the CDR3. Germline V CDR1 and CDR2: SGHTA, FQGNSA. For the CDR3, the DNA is TGTGCCAGCAGCTTAGAGTCCGGGGGGAGGACCACAGATACGCAGTATTTT. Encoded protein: CASSLESGGRTTDTQYF.

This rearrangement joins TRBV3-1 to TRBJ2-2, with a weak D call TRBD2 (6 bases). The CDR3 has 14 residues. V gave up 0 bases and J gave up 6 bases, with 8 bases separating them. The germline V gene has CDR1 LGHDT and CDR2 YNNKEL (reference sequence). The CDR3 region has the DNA TGTGCCAGCAGCCAAGATAGACTAGCCGGGGAGCTGTTTTTT. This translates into CASSQDRLAGELFF.

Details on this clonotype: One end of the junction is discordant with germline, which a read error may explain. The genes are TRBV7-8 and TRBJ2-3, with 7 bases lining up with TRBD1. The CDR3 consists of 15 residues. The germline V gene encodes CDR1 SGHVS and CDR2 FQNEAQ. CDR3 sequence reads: CASSQQGISRDTQYF. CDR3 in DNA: TGTGCCAGCAGCCAACAGGGGATTAGCAGAGATACGCAGTATTTT.

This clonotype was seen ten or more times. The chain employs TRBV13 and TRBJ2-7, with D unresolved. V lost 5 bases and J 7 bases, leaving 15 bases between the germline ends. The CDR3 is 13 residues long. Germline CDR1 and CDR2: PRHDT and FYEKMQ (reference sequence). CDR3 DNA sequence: TGTGCCAGCAGCCCCGAGGAATTCGATGAGCAGTACTTC. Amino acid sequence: CASSPEEFDEQYF.

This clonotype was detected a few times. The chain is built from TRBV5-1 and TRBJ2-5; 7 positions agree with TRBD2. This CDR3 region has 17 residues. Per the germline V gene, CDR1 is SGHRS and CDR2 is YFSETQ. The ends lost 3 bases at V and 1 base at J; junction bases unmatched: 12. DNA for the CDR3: TGCGCCAGCAGCTCCATGGGGACTACACCGGCCCAAGAGACCCAGTACTTC. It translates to CASSSMGTTPAQETQYF. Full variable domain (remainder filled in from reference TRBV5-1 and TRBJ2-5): KAGVTQTPRYLIKTRGQQVTLSCSPISGHRSVSWYQQTPGQGLQFLFEYFSETQRNKGNFPGRFSGRQFSNSRSEMNVSTLELGDSALYLCASSSMGTTPAQETQYFGPGTRLLVL.

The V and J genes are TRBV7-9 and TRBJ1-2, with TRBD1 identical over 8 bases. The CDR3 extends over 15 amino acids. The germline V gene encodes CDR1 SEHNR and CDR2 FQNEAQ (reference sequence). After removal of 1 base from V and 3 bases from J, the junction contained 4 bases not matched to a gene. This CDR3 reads CASSLEAGGDYGYTF. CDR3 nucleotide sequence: TGTGCCAGCAGCTTAGAGGCAGGGGGCGACTATGGCTACACCTTC.

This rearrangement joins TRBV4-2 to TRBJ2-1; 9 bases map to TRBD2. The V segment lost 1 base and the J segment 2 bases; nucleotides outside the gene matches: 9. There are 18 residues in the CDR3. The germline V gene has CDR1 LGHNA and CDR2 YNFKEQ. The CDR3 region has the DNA TGTGCCAGCAGCCAAGGATTAGCGGGGGCCCCACCCTACAATGAGCAGTTCTTC. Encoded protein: CASSQGLAGAPPYNEQFF.

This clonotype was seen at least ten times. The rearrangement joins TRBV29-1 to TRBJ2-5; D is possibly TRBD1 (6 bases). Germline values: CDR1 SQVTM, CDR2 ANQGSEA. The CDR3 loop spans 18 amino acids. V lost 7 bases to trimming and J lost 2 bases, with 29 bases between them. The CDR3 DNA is TGCAGCGCCGAGGACGGACGTACATATTACAGGGCACAAGAGACCCAGTACTTC. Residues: CSAEDGRTYYRAQETQYF.

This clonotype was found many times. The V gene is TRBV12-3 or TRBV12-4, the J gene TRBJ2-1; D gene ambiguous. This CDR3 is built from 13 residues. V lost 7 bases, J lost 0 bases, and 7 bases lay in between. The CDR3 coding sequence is TGTGCCAGCAATTCGAACTCCTACAATGAGCAGTTCTTC. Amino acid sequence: CASNSNSYNEQFF.

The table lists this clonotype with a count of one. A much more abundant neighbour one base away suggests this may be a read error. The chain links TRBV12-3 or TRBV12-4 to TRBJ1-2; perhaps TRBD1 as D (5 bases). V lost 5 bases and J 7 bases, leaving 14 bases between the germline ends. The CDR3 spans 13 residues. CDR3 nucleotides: TGTGCCAGCAGTCCGGACAACGTCTGTGGCTACACCTTC. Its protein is CASSPDNVCGYTF.

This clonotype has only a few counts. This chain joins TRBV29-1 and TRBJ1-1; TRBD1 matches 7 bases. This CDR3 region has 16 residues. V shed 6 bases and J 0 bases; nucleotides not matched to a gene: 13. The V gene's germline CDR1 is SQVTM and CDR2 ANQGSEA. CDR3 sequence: CSVPGGYGIMNTEAFF. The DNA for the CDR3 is TGCAGCGTCCCAGGGGGGTACGGGATAATGAACACTGAAGCTTTCTTT.

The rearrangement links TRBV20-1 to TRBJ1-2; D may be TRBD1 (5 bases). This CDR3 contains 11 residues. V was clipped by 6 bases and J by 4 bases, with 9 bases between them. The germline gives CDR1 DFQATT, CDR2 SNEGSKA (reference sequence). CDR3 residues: CSACGGYGYTF. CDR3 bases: TGCAGTGCCTGCGGGGGCTATGGCTACACCTTC.

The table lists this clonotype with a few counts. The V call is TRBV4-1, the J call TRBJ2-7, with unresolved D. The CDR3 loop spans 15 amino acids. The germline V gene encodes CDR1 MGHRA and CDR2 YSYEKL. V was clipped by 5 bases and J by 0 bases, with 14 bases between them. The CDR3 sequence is CASSVTVLSSYEQYF. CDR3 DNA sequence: TGCGCCAGCAGCGTAACAGTGCTCAGCTCCTACGAGCAGTACTTC.

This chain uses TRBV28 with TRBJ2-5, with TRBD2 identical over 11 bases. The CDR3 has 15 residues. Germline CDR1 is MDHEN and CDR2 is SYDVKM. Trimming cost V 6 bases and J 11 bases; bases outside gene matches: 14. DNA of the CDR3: TGTGCCAGCAGACCCACTAGCGGGAGAATCAATGAGCAGTACTTC. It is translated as CASRPTSGRINEQYF.

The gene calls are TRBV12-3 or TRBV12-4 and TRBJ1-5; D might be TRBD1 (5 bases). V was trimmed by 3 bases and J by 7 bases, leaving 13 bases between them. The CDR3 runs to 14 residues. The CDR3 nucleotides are TGTGCCAGCAGTTTTAGTCGGGGGTGGCAGCCCCAGCATTTT. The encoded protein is CASSFSRGWQPQHF.

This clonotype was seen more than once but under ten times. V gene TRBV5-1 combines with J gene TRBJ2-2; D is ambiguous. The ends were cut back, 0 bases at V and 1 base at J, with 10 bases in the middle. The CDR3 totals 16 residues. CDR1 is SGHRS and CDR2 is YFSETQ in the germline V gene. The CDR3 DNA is TGCGCCAGCAGCTTGGCTGCTAGTGGGAACACCGGGGAGCTGTTTTTT. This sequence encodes CASSLAASGNTGELFF.

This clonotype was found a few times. The CDR3 DNA sequence: TGTGCCAGCAGCGTAGGCGGGAGTGTCGCCTACGAGCAGTACTTC. Protein product: CASSVGGSVAYEQYF. The chain employs TRBV9 and TRBJ2-7; 7 bases line up with TRBD2. The germline V gene encodes CDR1 SGDLS and CDR2 YYNGEE. J was trimmed by 2 bases and V by 0 bases; bases with no gene match: 5. The CDR3 extends over 15 amino acids.

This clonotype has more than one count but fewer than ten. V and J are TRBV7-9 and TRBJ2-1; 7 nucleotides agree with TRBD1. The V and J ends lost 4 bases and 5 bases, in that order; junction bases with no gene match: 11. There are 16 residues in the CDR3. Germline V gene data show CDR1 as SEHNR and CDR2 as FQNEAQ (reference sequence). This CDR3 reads CASSSNKGTVHNEQFF. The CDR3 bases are TGTGCCAGCAGCTCAAATAAGGGGACAGTCCACAATGAGCAGTTCTTC.

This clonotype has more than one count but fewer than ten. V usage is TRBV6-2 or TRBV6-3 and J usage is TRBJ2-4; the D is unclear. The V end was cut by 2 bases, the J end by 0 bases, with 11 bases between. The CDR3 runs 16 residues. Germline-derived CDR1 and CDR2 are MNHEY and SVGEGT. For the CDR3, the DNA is TGTGCCAGCAGTTACGGGTCGGGTGTAGCCAAAAACATTCAGTACTTC. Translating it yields CASSYGSGVAKNIQYF.

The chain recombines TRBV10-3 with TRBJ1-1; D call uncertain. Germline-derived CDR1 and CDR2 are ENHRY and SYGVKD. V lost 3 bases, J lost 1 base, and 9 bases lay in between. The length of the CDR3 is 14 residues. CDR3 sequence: CAISDWLGNTEAFF. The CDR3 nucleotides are TGTGCCATCAGTGACTGGCTGGGGAACACTGAAGCTTTCTTT.

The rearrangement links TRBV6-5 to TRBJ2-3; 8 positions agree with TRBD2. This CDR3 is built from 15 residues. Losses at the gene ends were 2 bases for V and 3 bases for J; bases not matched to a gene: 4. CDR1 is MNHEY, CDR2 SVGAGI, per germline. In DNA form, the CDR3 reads TGTGCCAGCAGTTACATCAGCGGGAGAACAGATACGCAGTATTTT. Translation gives CASSYISGRTDTQYF.

The CDR3 sequence is CASSPVAGLASYEQYF. The CDR3 nucleotides read TGTGCCAGCAGCCCCGTAGCGGGACTAGCGAGCTACGAGCAGTACTTC. J is TRBJ2-5 and V is TRBV7-2; TRBD2 matches 10 bases. The assigned J gene may be wrong: the sequence end matches TRBJ2-7 better. The CDR3 extends over 16 amino acids. From germline, CDR1 is SGHTA and CDR2 FQGNSA.

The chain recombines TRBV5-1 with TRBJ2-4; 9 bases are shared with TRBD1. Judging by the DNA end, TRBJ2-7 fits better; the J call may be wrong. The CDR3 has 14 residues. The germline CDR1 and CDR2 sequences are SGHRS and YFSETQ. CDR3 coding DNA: TGCGCCAGCAGCCCGGACAGGGGCATCAACGAGCAGTACTTC. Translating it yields CASSPDRGINEQYF.

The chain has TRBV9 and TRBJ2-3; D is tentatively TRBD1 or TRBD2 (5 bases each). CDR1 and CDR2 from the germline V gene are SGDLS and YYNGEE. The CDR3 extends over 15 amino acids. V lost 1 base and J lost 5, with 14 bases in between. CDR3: CASSVLRGSGDTQYF. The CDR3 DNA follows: TGTGCCAGCAGCGTACTGAGGGGAAGTGGAGATACGCAGTATTTT.